The rows below give T cell receptor beta chains drawn from one sample of a study of glioma-infiltrating T cells after dendritic cell vaccination. The data were produced by immunoSEQ multiplex PCR, yet TCRdb's version contains in-frame clones alone and is incomplete. This repertoire shows roughly 100,000 clones, roughly 79% found once; its top ten account for around 12%. The sample in question was blood, obtained before dendritic cell vaccination. Receptor source: a human donor with glioblastoma. CDR3s include the opening cysteine and the closing phenylalanine or tryptophan. A D gene is named only where the DNA matches it firmly. Clone size is stated in some rows and not others, as once, few, many or a class when expanded.

abundance,v_gene,d_gene,j_gene,CDR3aa,CDR3nt
NA,TRBV7-9,TRBD1,TRBJ1-1,CASNGIGGASAFF,TGTGCCAGCAACGGAATAGGGGGCGCTTCAGCTTTCTTT
NA,TRBV5-1,TRBD1,TRBJ1-4,CASATGGSSTNEKLFF,TGCGCCAGCGCGACAGGGGGGAGCTCAACTAATGAAAAACTGTTTTTT
NA,TRBV4-1,NA,TRBJ1-2,CASQARGRNYGYTF,TGCGCCAGCCAAGCCAGGGGACGGAACTATGGCTACACCTTC
NA,TRBV7-8,TRBD1,TRBJ1-5,CASTRGGYRGRVSNQPQHF,TGTGCCAGCACCAGGGGGGGGTACAGGGGGCGCGTTAGCAATCAGCCCCAGCATTTT
NA,TRBV7-2,NA,TRBJ2-1,CASSLDSAGALNEQFF,TGTGCCAGCAGCTTAGACAGCGCGGGGGCACTCAATGAGCAGTTCTTC
NA,TRBV4-1,NA,TRBJ1-6,CASSQGTASPLHF,TGCGCCAGCAGCCAAGGGACAGCATCACCCCTCCACTTT
NA,TRBV7-9,TRBD2,TRBJ2-7,CASRDLAGGQNEQYF,TGTGCCAGCAGGGATCTAGCGGGGGGGCAAAACGAGCAGTACTTC
NA,TRBV9,NA,TRBJ1-1,CASSVGTTANTEAFF,TGTGCCAGCAGCGTAGGGACTACAGCGAACACTGAAGCTTTCTTT
NA,TRBV5-1,TRBD1,TRBJ1-2,CASSLASRGQGLRGYTF,TGCGCCAGCAGCTTGGCTAGTAGGGGACAGGGACTCCGCGGCTACACCTTC
few,TRBV10-3,TRBD2,TRBJ2-3,CAISASGLGRVAGVEATQYF,TGTGCCATCAGTGCATCAGGCCTCGGGAGGGTAGCGGGGGTGGAGGCTACGCAGTATTTT
NA,TRBV9,TRBD1,TRBJ1-5,CASSSGQGANQPQHF,TGTGCCAGCAGCTCGGGACAGGGGGCGAATCAGCCCCAGCATTTT
once,TRBV19,TRBD1,TRBJ1-2,CASSDNPGGGYYGYTF,TGTGCCAGTAGTGATAACCCGGGAGGGGGCTACTATGGCTACACCTTC
NA,TRBV30,NA,TRBJ2-7,CAWELQGYEQYF,TGTGCCTGGGAATTACAGGGCTACGAGCAGTACTTC
NA,TRBV29-1,NA,TRBJ2-3,CSVEDQGVGDTQYF,TGCAGCGTTGAAGATCAAGGGGTTGGGGATACGCAGTATTTT
NA,TRBV4-1,NA,TRBJ1-6,CASSQEPSGSPLHF,TGCGCCAGCAGCCAAGAACCTTCTGGCTCACCCCTCCACTTT